This T cell receptor beta chain was recovered during a study of blood T cell repertoires in COVID-19. Study at large: The United States, Italy and Spain supplied acute and convalescent COVID-19 samples.

Original processing methods: Amplification of reference gene primers provided the estimated nucleated cell counts. TCRdb's table, derived via immunoSEQ multiplex PCR, lists solely in-frame clones and lacks some. D and trimming come from the DNA, and the V and J calls and clone size come from that table. Among 200,000 to 300,000 clones listed, roughly 82% were seen once. The TCR was taken from a man aged 40-55 years who had recovered from COVID-19. The sequenced sample was peripheral blood.

The CDR3 spells CAWSMRRREKLFF. CDR3 bases: TGTGCCTGGAGTATGAGGAGGCGGGAAAAACTGTTTTTT. The chain recombines TRBV30 with TRBJ1-4; D unclear. This CDR3 comprises 13 residues. CDR1 GTSNPN and CDR2 SVGIG come from the germline V gene (reference sequence). V dropped 2 bases and J dropped 8 bases, with 12 bases sitting between them.